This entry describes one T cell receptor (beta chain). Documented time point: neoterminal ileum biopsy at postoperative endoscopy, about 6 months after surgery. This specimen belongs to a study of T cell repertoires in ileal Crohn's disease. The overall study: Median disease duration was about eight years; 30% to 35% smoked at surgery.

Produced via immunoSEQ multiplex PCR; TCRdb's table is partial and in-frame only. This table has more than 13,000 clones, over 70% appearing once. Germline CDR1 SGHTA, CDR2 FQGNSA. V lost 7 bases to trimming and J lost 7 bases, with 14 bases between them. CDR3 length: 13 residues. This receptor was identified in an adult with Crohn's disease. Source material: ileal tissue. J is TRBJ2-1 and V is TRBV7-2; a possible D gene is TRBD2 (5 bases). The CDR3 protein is CASKRAARNEQFF. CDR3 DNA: TGTGCCAGCAAGAGGGCCGCGAGAAATGAGCAGTTCTTC.